Below are 32 T cell receptor beta chains sequenced from a single sample in a study of T cell responses to AZD1222 COVID-19 vaccine. Clones were read by immunoSEQ multiplex PCR, and TCRdb kept only the in-frame ones, dropping some. The table lists around 130,000 clones, 80% to 90% of them singletons. The material sequenced was peripheral blood, taken on day 0 of MenACWY control vaccination. These receptor sequences come from an adult in good health.

The chain recombines TRBV4-1 with TRBJ2-1, with D tentatively TRBD2 (6 bases). The CDR3 is 12 amino acids. Germline loops: CDR1 MGHRA, CDR2 YSYEKL. Trimming shortened V by 3 bases and J by 12 bases, and 12 bases separated the two germline ends. In nucleotides, the CDR3 is TGCGCCAGCAGCCACTCCACTAGCATGCAGTTCTTC. Its translation: CASSHSTSMQFF.

V gene TRBV5-1 combines with J gene TRBJ2-7; 7 bases are a match to TRBD1. The V and J ends lost 5 bases and 5 bases, in that order; junction bases with no gene match: 7. The CDR3 is made up of 13 amino acids. Germline V lookup: CDR1 SGHRS, CDR2 YFSETQ. DNA for the CDR3: TGCGCCAGCAGACTTGACAGGGTCGACGAGCAGTACTTC. Residues: CASRLDRVDEQYF. The whole variable domain, filled in from reference TRBV5-1 and TRBJ2-7, reads KAGVTQTPRYLIKTRGQQVTLSCSPISGHRSVSWYQQTPGQGLQFLFEYFSETQRNKGNFPGRFSGRQFSNSRSEMNVSTLELGDSALYLCASRLDRVDEQYFGPGTRLTVT.

The V and J genes are TRBV3-1 (or the pseudogene TRBV3-2) and TRBJ2-7, with D possibly TRBD1 on 6 matching bases. CDR3 length: 14 residues. V dropped 4 bases and J dropped 1 base, with 11 bases sitting between them. The germline gives CDR1 LGHDT, CDR2 YNNKEL (reference sequence). CDR3: CASSLSRGSYEQYF. The CDR3 bases are TGTGCCAGCAGCCTGTCGAGGGGGTCCTACGAGCAGTACTTC.

The chain uses TRBV2 and TRBJ1-1; TRBD1 might be the D (5 bases). V lost 3 bases, J lost 1 base, and 9 bases lay in between. The CDR3 runs 14 residues. Germline CDR1 is SNHLY and CDR2 is FYNNEI. CDR3 loop: CASSDRESNTEAFF. CDR3 nucleotide sequence: TGTGCCAGCAGTGACAGGGAGTCGAACACTGAAGCTTTCTTT.

This clone has only one observation. The gene calls are TRBV18 and TRBJ1-1, with TRBD1 matching over 7 bases. In germline, CDR1 is KGHSH, CDR2 LQKENI. The CDR3 totals 14 residues. Trimming at V came to 6 bases and at J to 0 bases, leaving 4 bases not matched to a gene. The CDR3 spells CASSRGQMNTEAFF. As DNA, the CDR3 is TGTGCCAGCTCCCGGGGACAGATGAACACTGAAGCTTTCTTT. The whole variable domain, remainder taken from reference TRBV18 and TRBJ1-1, is NAGVMQNPRHLVRRRGQEARLRCSPMKGHSHVYWYRQLPEEGLKFMVYLQKENIIDESGMPKERFSAEFPKEGPSILRIQQVVRGDSAAYFCASSRGQMNTEAFFGQGTRLTVV.

The CDR3 loop reads CAWTRGQGFGGYTF. CDR3 coding DNA: TGTGCCTGGACGAGGGGACAGGGGTTTGGTGGCTACACCTTC. The rearrangement links TRBV30 to TRBJ1-2, with 10 nucleotides matching TRBD1. Trimming cost V 4 bases and J 7 bases; bases outside gene matches: 9. This CDR3 region has 14 residues. Germline V gives CDR1 GTSNPN, CDR2 SVGIG (reference sequence).

V usage is TRBV19 and J usage is TRBJ2-2, with 13 nucleotides matching TRBD2. Germline V lookup: CDR1 LNHDA, CDR2 SQIVND (reference sequence). After removal of 5 bases from V and 7 bases from J, the junction contained 4 bases not matched to a gene. This CDR3 has 15 residues. The CDR3 nucleotides read TGTGCCAGTAGTCTTACTAGCGGGAGGGTCGGGGAGCTGTTTTTT. Amino acids: CASSLTSGRVGELFF.

The J gene is TRBJ2-7, the V gene TRBV9; D is perhaps TRBD2 (6 bases). V was pared by 0 bases and J by 3 bases, with 13 bases between. Germline V gives CDR1 SGDLS, CDR2 YYNGEE. This CDR3 is built from 15 residues. CDR3 loop: CASSVGGSGDYEQYF. In DNA, the CDR3 is TGTGCCAGCAGCGTAGGAGGTAGCGGTGACTACGAGCAGTACTTC.

V and J are TRBV2 and TRBJ2-1, with D unresolved. Germline loops: CDR1 SNHLY, CDR2 FYNNEI. V gave up 6 bases and J gave up 0 bases, with 9 bases separating them. This CDR3 has 14 residues. CDR3 nucleotide sequence: TGTGCCAGCAGGGCCGACTCCTCCTACAATGAGCAGTTCTTC. Its translation is CASRADSSYNEQFF.

In this sample, this clone turned up a few times. The V and J genes are TRBV28 and TRBJ1-5; 7 bases are a match to TRBD1. The germline CDR1 and CDR2 sequences are MDHEN and SYDVKM. The CDR3 covers 12 residues. J lost 4 bases, V lost 10 bases, and 4 bases had no gene match. The CDR3 region has the DNA TGTGCCACCAGGACAGGAAATCAGCCCCAGCATTTT. Amino acids: CATRTGNQPQHF.

The chain joins TRBV28 to TRBJ1-1, with 10 bases that match TRBD1. Germline trimming cut 7 bases from V and 0 bases from J; bases unmatched to any gene: 14. This CDR3 has 18 amino acids. Germline V CDR1 and CDR2: MDHEN, SYDVKM. This CDR3 is CASIQNPGQGTLNTEAFF. The CDR3 nucleotides are TGTGCCAGCATTCAGAACCCGGGACAGGGGACTCTGAACACTGAAGCTTTCTTT.

The CDR3 loop reads CATSRTSGSKVQYF. As DNA, the CDR3 is TGTGCCACCAGCAGGACTAGCGGGAGCAAAGTGCAGTACTTC. V and J are TRBV15 and TRBJ2-7; 12 nucleotides line up with TRBD2. Germline CDR1 reads LNHNV; CDR2 reads YYDKDF (reference sequence). The V gene end was trimmed by 3 bases and the J gene end by 9 bases; junction bases not matched to a gene: 6. CDR3 length: 14 amino acids. Combining the CDR3 with reference TRBV15 and TRBJ2-7 gives the whole variable domain DAMVIQNPRYQVTQFGKPVTLSCSQTLNHNVMYWYQQKSSQAPKLLFHYYDKDFNNEADTPDNFQSRRPNTSFCFLDIRSPGLGDTAMYLCATSRTSGSKVQYFGPGTRLTVT.

The sample holds one count of this clone. The DNA for the CDR3 is TGTGCCAGCAGCCTCCGTTCGCGAAGGGACGAGCAGTACTTC. It encodes CASSLRSRRDEQYF. V and J are TRBV7-9 and TRBJ2-7, with D unresolved. There are 14 residues in the CDR3. Deletions cut 5 bases from V and 5 bases from J, with 16 bases between. Germline CDR1 reads SEHNR; CDR2 reads FQNEAQ (reference sequence).

This clone was recorded only once. The gene calls are TRBV19 and TRBJ1-1, with unresolved D. Germline CDR1 LNHDA, CDR2 SQIVND (reference sequence). The CDR3 loop spans 14 amino acids. The V and J ends lost 4 bases and 7 bases respectively, with 16 bases between them. The CDR3 DNA sequence: TGTGCCAGTAGTAAAACCACCAGGACCGTTGAAGCTTTCTTT. This sequence encodes CASSKTTRTVEAFF. Looking up the rest from reference TRBV19 and TRBJ1-1 gives the full variable domain: DGGITQSPKYLFRKEGQNVTLSCEQNLNHDAMYWYRQDPGQGLRLIYYSQIVNDFQKGDIAEGYSVSREKKESFPLTVTSAQKNPTAFYLCASSKTTRTVEAFFGQGTRLTVV.

This chain joins TRBV24-1 and TRBJ2-1, with TRBD2 as a possible D gene (5 bases). The V gene lost 4 bases and the J gene lost 6 bases, with 18 bases spanning the gap. The CDR3 loop spans 16 amino acids. Germline CDR1 and CDR2: KGHDR and SFDVKD. The CDR3 nucleotides are TGTGCCACCAGTGACAGTACTAGTGGTTTGGGCAATGAGCAGTTCTTC. Translating gives CATSDSTSGLGNEQFF.

The V gene is TRBV5-1, the J gene TRBJ2-7, with D hard to call. CDR3 length: 13 amino acids. The V end was cut by 4 bases, the J end by 6 bases, with 14 bases between. Germline assignment: CDR1 SGHRS and CDR2 YFSETQ. Here the CDR3 DNA reads TGCGCCAGCAGCGTATCTTTGACGGGCGAGCAGTACTTC. Protein: CASSVSLTGEQYF.

The V call is TRBV4-2, the J call TRBJ1-6, with D perhaps TRBD1 (5 bases). Germline lookup yields CDR1 LGHNA and CDR2 YNFKEQ. Between the trimmed V and J ends, which lost 1 base and 5 bases, there was a span of 12 bases. This CDR3 has 16 residues. In nucleotides, the CDR3 is TGTGCCAGCAGCCAAGCGGCCGAGGGGAATAATTCACCCCTCCACTTT. The encoded protein is CASSQAAEGNNSPLHF.

The V gene is TRBV18, the J gene TRBJ2-5; no firm D call. V was pared by 4 bases and J by 2 bases, with 8 bases between. Germline V lookup: CDR1 KGHSH, CDR2 LQKENI. This CDR3 is 13 amino acids long. The CDR3: CASSQAAQETQYF. The CDR3 DNA follows: TGTGCCAGCTCACAGGCAGCACAAGAGACCCAGTACTTC.

This clone was detected only once. The rearrangement links TRBV10-3 to TRBJ2-5, with 9 bases that match TRBD2. V was pared by 10 bases and J by 4 bases, with 13 bases of the junction left unmatched. This CDR3 contains 15 residues. Germline CDR1 reads ENHRY; CDR2 reads SYGVKD. The CDR3 spells CATLRGAGGPETQYF. The CDR3 DNA is TGTGCCACCCTTCGGGGAGCGGGAGGTCCAGAGACCCAGTACTTC.

The gene calls are TRBV18 and TRBJ2-2; no definite D call. CDR1 KGHSH and CDR2 LQKENI come from the germline V gene. Trimming removed 3 bases at V and 4 bases at J, with 6 bases between. The CDR3 sequence is 13 residues long. CDR3 region: CASSPQATGELFF. In nucleotides, the CDR3 is TGTGCCAGCTCACCGCAGGCCACCGGGGAGCTGTTTTTT.

J is TRBJ1-6 and V is TRBV27, with 9 positions matching TRBD1. Per germline, CDR1 MNHEY and CDR2 SMNVEV (reference sequence). V gave up 5 bases and J gave up 6 bases; unmatched junction bases: 5. This CDR3 is 15 amino acids long. In nucleotides, the CDR3 is TGTGCCAGCAGTGTCGGGACAGGGACTAATTCACCCCTCCACTTT. This translates into CASSVGTGTNSPLHF.

This chain links TRBV1 with TRBJ2-1; the DNA was not used to check the table's D call, TRBD2. TRBV1 is recorded as a pseudogene. The CDR3 is 18 residues long. DNA for the CDR3: TGCACCAGCAGCCAAGTGACTCGCGGGAGGATGACCTACAATGAGCAGTTCTTC. It codes for CTSSQVTRGRMTYNEQFF.

The chain couples TRBV9 to TRBJ2-7, with D hard to call. The germline V gene has CDR1 SGDLS and CDR2 YYNGEE. V dropped 0 bases and J dropped 4 bases, with 8 bases sitting between them. This CDR3 has 13 residues. CDR3 DNA sequence: TGTGCCAGCAGCGTAGAAGACCGTTACGAGCAGTACTTC. Encoded protein: CASSVEDRYEQYF.

The chain joins TRBV18 to TRBJ2-3; a weak D match, TRBD2 (6 bases). The CDR3 covers 18 residues. Germline CDR1 and CDR2: KGHSH and LQKENI. Trimming took 2 bases from V and 0 from J, leaving 18 bases between them. The CDR3 coding sequence is TGTGCCAGCTCACCATATCGCTCAGCGGGTAGAAGCACAGATACGCAGTATTTT. Translation: CASSPYRSAGRSTDTQYF. Together with reference TRBV18 and TRBJ2-3, the CDR3 gives the full variable domain: NAGVMQNPRHLVRRRGQEARLRCSPMKGHSHVYWYRQLPEEGLKFMVYLQKENIIDESGMPKERFSAEFPKEGPSILRIQQVVRGDSAAYFCASSPYRSAGRSTDTQYFGPGTRLTVL.

The sample holds one count of this clone. The rearrangement links TRBV19 to TRBJ1-6; TRBD1 aligns across 9 bases. The CDR3 totals 14 residues. V was pared by 6 bases and J by 10 bases, with 7 bases of the junction left unmatched. CDR1 is LNHDA and CDR2 is SQIVND in the germline V gene (reference sequence). The CDR3 DNA follows: TGTGCCAGTAGCCCGGGACAGGGTATGTCACCCCTCCACTTT. Translated, it gives CASSPGQGMSPLHF.

This clone was seen only a few times. This chain joins TRBV6-5 and TRBJ1-2, with unresolved D. Germline assignment: CDR1 MNHEY and CDR2 SVGAGI. Trimming removed 1 base at V and 4 bases at J, with 10 bases between. CDR3 length: 14 residues. Here the CDR3 DNA reads TGTGCCAGCAGTTACTATGGTGTCGGCTATGGCTACACCTTC. It is translated as CASSYYGVGYGYTF.

This chain joins TRBV7-2 and TRBJ2-5, with TRBD2 as a possible D gene (6 bases). Germline CDR1 and CDR2: SGHTA and FQGNSA. Trimming took off 2 bases at V and 4 bases at J, with 8 bases between the two ends. CDR3 length equals 13 residues. CDR3 sequence: CASSLLGGETQYF. The CDR3 nucleotides are TGTGCCAGCAGCTTATTGGGGGGAGAGACCCAGTACTTC.

The rearrangement links TRBV5-6 to TRBJ1-2, with unresolved D. The V gene's germline CDR1 is SGHDT and CDR2 YYEEEE. V was clipped by 0 bases and J by 1 base, with 7 bases between them. CDR3 size: 14 residues. DNA for the CDR3: TGTGCCAGCAGCTTGGGGGGTATTAACTATGGCTACACCTTC. As protein: CASSLGGINYGYTF.

The chain links TRBV14 to TRBJ2-4; no reliable D call. V was shortened by 1 base and J by 8 bases, with 15 bases between the two germline ends. The CDR3 length is 15 residues. Germline CDR1 SGHDN, CDR2 FVKESK. The CDR3 nucleotides read TGTGCCAGCAGCCAAGGGTTGGTGGGTAGGGACATTCAGTACTTC. Translation gives CASSQGLVGRDIQYF.

The genes are TRBV15 and TRBJ1-2, with unresolved D. Germline-derived CDR1 and CDR2 are LNHNV and YYDKDF (reference sequence). The V and J ends lost 1 base and 2 bases respectively, with 5 bases between them. This CDR3 spans 13 amino acids. CDR3 nucleotides: TGTGCCACCAGCAGAGCTGGGAACTATGGCTACACCTTC. Translation gives CATSRAGNYGYTF. Filled out from reference TRBV15 and TRBJ1-2, the complete variable domain reads DAMVIQNPRYQVTQFGKPVTLSCSQTLNHNVMYWYQQKSSQAPKLLFHYYDKDFNNEADTPDNFQSRRPNTSFCFLDIRSPGLGDTAMYLCATSRAGNYGYTFGSGTRLTVV.

The V and J genes are TRBV7-3 and TRBJ2-3; the D is unclear. Deletions cut 2 bases from V and 0 bases from J, with 15 bases between. The CDR3 is made up of 17 amino acids. CDR1 is SGHTA, CDR2 FQGTGA, per germline. CDR3: CASSLGFADPSTDTQYF. The CDR3 DNA sequence: TGTGCCAGCAGCTTAGGATTTGCGGACCCTAGCACAGATACGCAGTATTTT.

The chain combines TRBV30 with TRBJ2-3; unclear D gene. The CDR3 is 14 residues long. Germline V gene sequence: CDR1 GTSNPN, CDR2 SVGIG (reference sequence). Trimming removed 3 bases from V and 7 bases from J, with 17 bases in between. CDR3 residues: CAWRIKAAQHTQYF. The CDR3 DNA is TGTGCCTGGAGAATCAAGGCGGCCCAGCATACGCAGTATTTT.